Listed below are T cell receptor beta chains from one sample, sequenced in a study of human T cells and chemical hapten exposure. TCRdb re-derived calls from the RACE reads in MiXCR, one entry per CDR3 protein. The top ten hold 4.6% of the sample, which has some 74,000 distinct CDR3 sequences, 14% seen once. The specimen was whole blood, collected in connection with sensitization to the hapten diphenylcyclopropenone (DPC). The receptors were sampled from a woman aged 45-60 years with alopecia areata. Some clones in this sample may be carry-over from other donors' samples. Both conserved end residues are part of each CDR3. Fields, in order: V gene, CDR3 protein.

v_gene: TRBV7-9; CDR3aa: CASSSLASTDTQYF
v_gene: TRBV20-1; CDR3aa: CSASRGGLAGGGEQYF
v_gene: TRBV3-1; CDR3aa: CASSQDRAGAEAFF
v_gene: TRBV14; CDR3aa: CASSQALGRESTDTQYF
v_gene: TRBV28; CDR3aa: CASSLSTPGIAFF
v_gene: TRBV30; CDR3aa: CAWDRGHTEAFF
v_gene: TRBV6-1; CDR3aa: CASRNGEQFF
v_gene: TRBV12-3/TRBV12-4; CDR3aa: CASTQDSNYGYTF
v_gene: TRBV7-6; CDR3aa: CASSLDRYTLFF
v_gene: TRBV7-2; CDR3aa: CASSQRLAGARETQYF